This is a list of T cell receptor beta chains from one sample in a study of cytomegalovirus exposure and HLA in healthy donors. Repertoires were generated with immunoSEQ multiplex PCR, while TCRdb's copy carries only in-frame clones and drops some. Here the sample spans 150,000 to 200,000 clones, around 81% being singletons. Sequenced material: PBMCs. The origin of the receptors is a man aged 18 to 35 in good health and CMV-seronegative. CDR3s include the opening cysteine and the closing phenylalanine or tryptophan. Fields, in order: D gene, J gene, CDR3 length, V gene, CDR3 protein. The D gene is left open where the match is weak.

TRBD1,TRBJ1-5,13,TRBV5-6,CASSTGAGQPQHF
NA,TRBJ1-1,15,TRBV4-1,CASSQDRQLNTEAFF
TRBD2,TRBJ2-1,15,TRBV25-1,CASSEPGGDYNEQFF
NA,TRBJ2-7,13,TRBV11-2,CASSLSRVYEQYF
TRBD2,TRBJ2-7,13,TRBV6-5,CASSYRGGYEQYF
TRBD1,TRBJ2-5,17,TRBV9,CASSVGPGGVRVETQYF
TRBD2,TRBJ2-1,16,TRBV6-6,CASSSPSGGAYNEQFF
TRBD1,TRBJ1-5,17,TRBV19,CASSISWEDRAGQPQHF
TRBD1,TRBJ1-2,14,TRBV6-5,CASGDREENYGYTF
TRBD1,TRBJ2-1,17,TRBV4-2,CASSQEGTGTKVPEQFF
TRBD2,TRBJ2-2,15,TRBV19,CASSGGNPGTGELFF
NA,TRBJ2-7,14,TRBV5-1,CASSLPGPPYEQYF
NA,TRBJ2-2,12,TRBV18,CASSQEGGELFF
TRBD1,TRBJ2-6,17,TRBV6-1,CASSETGTGIRANVLTF
TRBD1,TRBJ1-5,16,TRBV7-2,CASSKGTGAQGQPQHF
TRBD1,TRBJ2-5,15,TRBV5-1,CASSFTDRLQETQYF
TRBD1,TRBJ2-1,16,TRBV5-6,CASSFLGQGRWNEQFF
NA,TRBJ1-1,15,TRBV4-3,CASSQDLTGLGEAFF
TRBD1,TRBJ1-4,18,TRBV15,CATSRDLQGRTTNEKLFF
TRBD1,TRBJ1-1,15,TRBV14,CASSPLDRMNTEAFF
NA,TRBJ2-7,12,TRBV6-1,CASSEPGTTQYF
NA,TRBJ1-2,14,TRBV19,CASSPTTTGYGYTF
NA,TRBJ1-1,14,TRBV11-3,CASSNGQPGAEAFF
TRBD2,TRBJ2-5,14,TRBV5-4,CASSFKTSGETQYF
NA,TRBJ2-7,10,TRBV12-1,CARKTYEQYF
NA,TRBJ1-2,14,TRBV11-2,CASTLNPGNYGYTF
TRBD1,TRBJ1-5,15,TRBV27,CASSLGTGGNQPQHF
NA,TRBJ1-3,16,TRBV18,CASSPFADSSGNTIYF
NA,TRBJ1-1,14,TRBV5-1,CASSASQSGTEAFF
TRBD1,NA,11,TRBV29-1,CSVDTGGEQYF
TRBD2,TRBJ2-5,17,TRBV6-4,CASRPPRGDKLRETQYF
NA,TRBJ2-7,13,TRBV29-1,CSVEGGTSYEQYF
TRBD2,TRBJ2-1,15,TRBV9,CASSLRTSGVNEQFF
NA,TRBJ2-2,12,TRBV10-3,CAILQGNGELFF
NA,TRBJ2-6,16,TRBV19,CASSNRQTTGANVLTF
TRBD2,TRBJ2-7,17,TRBV30,CAWSPFGGDYTSYEQYF
NA,TRBJ2-7,13,TRBV25-1,CASSEYGGTEQYF
TRBD2,TRBJ2-3,17,TRBV4-3,CASSQESLAGGIDTQYF
TRBD2,TRBJ2-1,16,TRBV5-7,CASSLFLAGGNNEQFF
NA,TRBJ2-2,16,TRBV10-2,CASSEARAGFTGELFF
TRBD1,TRBJ2-3,22,TRBV4-3,CASSQRVPKDREDILSTDTQYF
TRBD1,TRBJ2-7,15,TRBV5-1,CASSLEAGGPNEQYF
TRBD1,TRBJ1-4,15,TRBV5-1,CASSFRGQGAEKLFF
TRBD1,TRBJ1-2,17,TRBV9,CASSVVGQAPMGYGYTF
TRBD1,TRBJ2-3,12,TRBV27,CASSLGQGKQYF
TRBD1,TRBJ1-2,15,TRBV14,CASSPEAGGPYGYTF
NA,TRBJ2-1,18,TRBV7-8,CASSLGRASRRSYNEQFF
NA,TRBJ1-6,18,TRBV4-3,CASSQEREVVAYNSPLHF
TRBD1,TRBJ1-2,13,TRBV19,CALKPRTGGGYTF
TRBD1,TRBJ1-2,16,TRBV4-3,CASSPGEGGPTYGYTF
NA,TRBJ2-2,18,TRBV15,CATSRVPGSSYNTGELFF
TRBD2,TRBJ2-2,18,TRBV4-3,CASSLSYGTSGRYGELFF
TRBD2,TRBJ2-1,15,TRBV7-2,CASSLAGREPNEQFF
TRBD2,TRBJ2-7,16,TRBV9,CASTEGTSGTVYEQYF
TRBD1,TRBJ2-2,15,TRBV2,CASSRTGGRTGELFF